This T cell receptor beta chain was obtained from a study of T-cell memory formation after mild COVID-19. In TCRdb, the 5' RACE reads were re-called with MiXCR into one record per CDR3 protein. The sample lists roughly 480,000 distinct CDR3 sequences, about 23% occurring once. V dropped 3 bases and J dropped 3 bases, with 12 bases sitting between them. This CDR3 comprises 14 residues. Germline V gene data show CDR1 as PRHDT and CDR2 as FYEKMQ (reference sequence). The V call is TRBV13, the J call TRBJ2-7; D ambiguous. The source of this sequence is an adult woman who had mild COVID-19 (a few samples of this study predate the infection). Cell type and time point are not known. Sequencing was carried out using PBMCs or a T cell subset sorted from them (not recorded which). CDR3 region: CASSFVDVDYEQYF. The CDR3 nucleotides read TGTGCCAGCAGCTTTGTGGACGTGGACTACGAGCAGTACTTC.